A single sample gave rise to the 32 T cell receptor beta chains below, sequenced in a study of shared clonotypes between healthy human individuals (dated by TCRdb to the early 2020s). Libraries were built with the immunoSEQ multiplex PCR assay. TCRdb holds this immuneACCESS table with in-frame rearrangements only. Some clones are missing; in checked studies, unresolved V genes explain under half, and the rest has no known cause. This sample is represented by about 1.5 million clones; nearly 99% of them were singletons. The leading ten clones occupy 0.4% to 0.55% of the sample. Specimen: naive CD4+ T cells sorted from blood. Sample cell subset or site, as interpreted from the label and publication: CD45RA+ positively selected. The receptor source for this set is a man aged 30 to 39 in good health.

This chain uses TRBV6-6 with TRBJ1-2, with D unclear. Germline CDR1 is MNHNY and CDR2 is SVGAGI (reference sequence). V gave up 7 bases and J gave up 8 bases, with 11 bases separating them. The CDR3 sequence is 11 residues long. The CDR3: CASTYVGGYTF. The CDR3 DNA reads as TGTGCCAGCACCTACGTAGGCGGCTACACCTTC.

J is TRBJ2-3 and V is TRBV29-1; TRBD2 agrees at 11 bases. With 5 bases clipped from V and 5 bases from J, the junction kept 9 bases outside the gene matches. Germline-derived CDR1 and CDR2 are SQVTM and ANQGSEA. The CDR3 has 15 amino acids. This CDR3 is CSVLLAGARLDTQYF. For the CDR3, the DNA is TGCAGCGTTCTACTAGCGGGGGCCCGACTAGATACGCAGTATTTT.

The CDR3 region is CASSAGTGDGYTF. CDR3 DNA: TGTGCCAGCAGTGCGGGGACAGGGGATGGCTACACCTTC. This chain uses TRBV2 with TRBJ1-2; 10 positions agree with TRBD1. The CDR3 is 13 residues long. Germline V CDR1 and CDR2: SNHLY, FYNNEI. The trim removed 4 bases at V and 6 bases at J, leaving 2 bases unmatched.

On this clone itself: Other DNA sequences in the same sample also yield this CDR3. J is TRBJ2-3 and V is TRBV9; unclear D gene. CDR1 and CDR2 (germline): SGDLS, YYNGEE. The CDR3 extends over 12 amino acids. The V gene lost 0 bases and the J gene lost 8 bases, with 7 bases spanning the gap. CDR3 nucleotide sequence: TGTGCCAGCAGCGTAGAGTTTGGTACGCAGTATTTT. This gives the protein CASSVEFGTQYF.

This sequence joins TRBV7-2 and TRBJ2-1, with D possibly TRBD2 on 6 matching bases. CDR3 size: 18 residues. The ends were cut back, 3 bases at V and 5 bases at J, with 23 bases in the middle. Germline-derived CDR1 and CDR2 are SGHTA and FQGNSA. CDR3 sequence: CASSFPRRGGVADNEQFF. As DNA, the CDR3 is TGTGCCAGCAGCTTTCCCAGACGTGGGGGAGTAGCGGACAATGAGCAGTTCTTC.

The rearrangement uses TRBV5-1 and TRBJ2-2, with TRBD2 matching 8 bases. Germline assignment: CDR1 SGHRS and CDR2 YFSETQ. The CDR3 sequence is 15 residues long. The V gene end was trimmed by 2 bases and the J gene end by 5 bases; junction bases not matched to a gene: 5. The CDR3 DNA follows: TGCGCCAGCAGCTTACGGGAGGGCCGGACCGGGGAGCTGTTTTTT. Protein product: CASSLREGRTGELFF.

This sequence joins TRBV28 and TRBJ2-2; no reliable D call. CDR3 length equals 14 residues. Germline CDR1 and CDR2: MDHEN and SYDVKM. V was trimmed by 2 bases and J by 0 bases, leaving 4 bases between them. The CDR3 here is CASSLRPNTGELFF. In DNA form, the CDR3 reads TGTGCCAGCAGTTTACGGCCGAACACCGGGGAGCTGTTTTTT.

The V call is TRBV5-5, the J call TRBJ1-1; weak D call: TRBD1 (5 bases). Per germline, CDR1 SGHKS and CDR2 YYEKEE (reference sequence). V lost 0 bases and J 3 bases, leaving 9 bases between the germline ends. This CDR3 is 14 amino acids long. The CDR3 loop reads CASSLAGRDTEAFF. The CDR3 nucleotides are TGTGCCAGCAGCTTGGCGGGACGGGACACTGAAGCTTTCTTT.

V is TRBV28 and J is TRBJ2-7; tentative D call: TRBD2 (6 bases). The V gene lost 2 bases and the J gene lost 3 bases, with 17 bases spanning the gap. The germline V gene encodes CDR1 MDHEN and CDR2 SYDVKM. This CDR3 region has 16 residues. This CDR3 reads CASSLISGGILYEQYF. The CDR3 DNA follows: TGTGCCAGCAGTTTAATATCCGGCGGGATCCTCTACGAGCAGTACTTC.

Comments on this clone: At one end the junction does not follow the germline gene, possibly because of a read error. The V and J genes are TRBV5-6 and TRBJ2-3; perhaps D is TRBD1 or TRBD2 (6 bases each). The CDR3 totals 17 residues. Germline V lookup: CDR1 SGHDT, CDR2 YYEEEE. The CDR3 loop reads CASSLGLRVRDTGTQYF. Here the CDR3 DNA reads TGTGCCAGCAGCTTGGGGTTAAGGGTGCGGGACACAGGTACGCAGTATTTT.

The V call is TRBV9, the J call TRBJ2-7; TRBD1 aligns across 8 bases. V lost 1 base and J lost 5; bases outside the gene matches: 5. The CDR3 contains 14 residues. Germline V gene data show CDR1 as SGDLS and CDR2 as YYNGEE. This CDR3 reads CASSVSDRGHEQYF. CDR3 bases: TGTGCCAGCAGCGTATCCGACAGGGGCCACGAGCAGTACTTC.

The V call is TRBV2, the J call TRBJ2-1; D remains ambiguous. V was clipped by 6 bases and J by 5 bases, with 2 bases between them. CDR1 is SNHLY and CDR2 is FYNNEI in the germline V gene. The CDR3 is made up of 10 amino acids. This CDR3 is CASRNNEQFF. The CDR3 DNA reads TGTGCCAGCAGGAACAATGAGCAGTTCTTC.

V and J are TRBV28 and TRBJ1-2, with D perhaps matching TRBD1 (5 bases). Germline values: CDR1 MDHEN, CDR2 SYDVKM. The V gene lost 4 bases and the J gene lost 2 bases, with 11 bases spanning the gap. The CDR3 extends over 14 amino acids. CDR3 loop: CASSSSGRNYGYTF. For the CDR3, the DNA is TGTGCCAGCAGTTCGTCGGGGCGCAACTATGGCTACACCTTC.

V and J are TRBV6-5 and TRBJ2-4, with D perhaps matching TRBD2 (5 bases). CDR1 and CDR2 from the germline V gene are MNHEY and SVGAGI. V gave up 0 bases and J gave up 0 bases, with 9 bases separating them. CDR3 size: 16 residues. CDR3 in DNA: TGTGCCAGCAGTTACTCGGGAGACTTAGCCAAAAACATTCAGTACTTC. Protein product: CASSYSGDLAKNIQYF.

J is TRBJ1-2 and V is TRBV7-6, with unresolved D. The CDR3 totals 12 residues. V lost 1 base, J lost 13 bases, and 13 bases lay in between. Germline V gives CDR1 SGHVS, CDR2 FNYEAQ. The CDR3 reads CASSLVGDRLTF. Written as DNA, the CDR3 is TGTGCCAGCAGCTTAGTCGGGGATCGTCTCACCTTC.

This clone was seen just once. The rearrangement links TRBV27 to TRBJ2-2, with 13 nucleotides matching TRBD2. Germline V gene lookup returns CDR1 MNHEY and CDR2 SMNVEV (reference sequence). The V gene end was trimmed by 6 bases and the J gene end by 3 bases; junction bases not matched to a gene: 13. CDR3 size: 19 residues. The CDR3 nucleotides read TGTGCCAGCAGCTCGGACATCCAGGGACTAGCGGGACACACCGGGGAGCTGTTTTTT. Encoded protein: CASSSDIQGLAGHTGELFF.

CDR3: CASSTGDLSNQPQHF. The CDR3 nucleotides read TGTGCCAGCAGCACGGGGGACCTAAGCAATCAGCCCCAGCATTTT. This chain uses TRBV5-8 with TRBJ1-5; TRBD1 might be the D (5 bases). V shed 4 bases and J shed 1 base, with 12 bases lying between them. The CDR3 contains 15 residues. Germline values: CDR1 SGHTS, CDR2 YDEGEE.

This sequence joins TRBV5-4 and TRBJ1-5; D possibly corresponds to TRBD1 (6 bases). This CDR3 spans 14 amino acids. Trimming removed 4 bases at V and 4 bases at J, with 12 bases between. The germline gives CDR1 SGHNT, CDR2 YYREEE (reference sequence). The CDR3, as DNA: TGTGCCAGCAGCCAAGGGGGTTTTAATCAGCCCCAGCATTTT. It specifies CASSQGGFNQPQHF.

The V call is TRBV19, the J call TRBJ2-1, with D possibly being TRBD1 (6 bases). The CDR3 spans 16 residues. Trimming took 7 bases from V and 2 from J, leaving 18 bases between them. Germline V gene lookup returns CDR1 LNHDA and CDR2 SQIVND (reference sequence). CDR3 amino acids: CASNGAYGDTYNEQFF. In DNA, the CDR3 is TGTGCCAGTAATGGTGCTTATGGGGACACCTACAATGAGCAGTTCTTC.

The CDR3 loop is CASKWGSRIMNTEAFF. The CDR3 DNA reads as TGTGCCAGTAAGTGGGGCAGCCGAATAATGAACACTGAAGCTTTCTTT. This chain uses TRBV19 with TRBJ1-1; TRBD1 might be the D (5 bases). CDR3 length equals 16 residues. V was cut by 7 bases and J by 0 bases, with 18 bases left in between. Germline CDR1 reads LNHDA; CDR2 reads SQIVND (reference sequence).

For this clone: The same CDR3 arises from other DNA sequences in this sample as well. The gene calls are TRBV5-1 and TRBJ2-7, with unresolved D. The CDR3 runs to 14 residues. Looked up from germline, CDR1 is SGHRS and CDR2 is YFSETQ. V was trimmed by 0 bases and J by 1 base, leaving 8 bases between them. In DNA form, the CDR3 reads TGCGCCAGCAGCTTGGTGTCCAGTTCCTACGAGCAGTACTTC. Translating it yields CASSLVSSSYEQYF.

V is TRBV6-6 and J is TRBJ2-5; 7 nucleotides align to TRBD1. CDR3 length: 16 residues. V shed 6 bases, J shed 4 bases, and the junction held 14 bases outside the gene matches. Germline loops: CDR1 MNHNY, CDR2 SVGAGI (reference sequence). The chain's CDR3 is CASRPTGISSPETQYF. The CDR3 DNA is TGTGCCAGCAGACCGACAGGGATCAGTAGTCCAGAGACCCAGTACTTC.

The chain links TRBV28 to TRBJ2-3; 10 nucleotides align to TRBD1. CDR1 and CDR2 from the germline V gene are MDHEN and SYDVKM. CDR3 length equals 16 residues. V shed 6 bases and J 1 base; nucleotides not matched to a gene: 7. For the CDR3, the DNA is TGTGCCAGCAGAGACCTAGACAGGGGGCGCACAGATACGCAGTATTTT. Translating it yields CASRDLDRGRTDTQYF.

CDR3 nucleotide sequence: TGTGCCAGCAGCTCCCTTTCGGGGGGGCGGGGCAATGAGCAGTTCTTC. Translating it yields CASSSLSGGRGNEQFF. This chain joins TRBV5-6 and TRBJ2-1; 8 positions match TRBD2. The CDR3 covers 16 residues. Germline CDR1 reads SGHDT; CDR2 reads YYEEEE. Trimming removed 3 bases from V and 6 bases from J; junction bases left unmatched: 11.

This clone was detected once. In DNA, the CDR3 is TGCGCCAGCAAGAGAGTAGCGGGAGGGACCTACGAGCAGTACTTC. This translates into CASKRVAGGTYEQYF. This chain links TRBV5-1 with TRBJ2-7, with 11 positions matching TRBD2. The CDR3 totals 15 residues. Germline V gene lookup returns CDR1 SGHRS and CDR2 YFSETQ. V lost 6 bases to trimming and J lost 2 bases; unmatched junction nucleotides: 7.

V gene TRBV9 combines with J gene TRBJ2-7; D remains unclear. Trimming stripped 2 bases from V and 3 bases from J, with 12 bases between. CDR1 is SGDLS and CDR2 is YYNGEE in the germline V gene. This CDR3 contains 14 residues. CDR3 loop: CASSVTSQHYEQYF. For the CDR3, the DNA is TGTGCCAGCAGCGTCACATCCCAGCACTACGAGCAGTACTTC.

The genes are TRBV19 and TRBJ2-1; 13 bases are shared with TRBD2. This CDR3 spans 17 amino acids. V lost 10 bases to trimming and J lost 12 bases; unmatched junction nucleotides: 21. Germline V gene data show CDR1 as LNHDA and CDR2 as SQIVND (reference sequence). CDR3 protein: CATTTRTSGSSAIGQFF. DNA for the CDR3: TGTGCCACCACCACCAGGACTAGCGGGAGTTCGGCAATCGGGCAGTTCTTC. The full variable domain, completed using reference TRBV19 and TRBJ2-1, is DGGITQSPKYLFRKEGQNVTLSCEQNLNHDAMYWYRQDPGQGLRLIYYSQIVNDFQKGDIAEGYSVSREKKESFPLTVTSAQKNPTAFYLCATTTRTSGSSAIGQFFGPGTRLTVL.

V is TRBV5-1 and J is TRBJ2-7, with 7 nucleotides matching TRBD1. This CDR3 has 15 amino acids. CDR1 SGHRS and CDR2 YFSETQ come from the germline V gene. V lost 7 bases, J lost 3 bases, and 13 bases stayed unmatched. This CDR3 reads CASHRTGTDNYEQYF. DNA for the CDR3: TGCGCCAGCCACCGTACCGGGACAGACAACTACGAGCAGTACTTC.

The chain links TRBV7-6 to TRBJ2-3; D possibly corresponds to TRBD1 (5 bases). CDR1 and CDR2 (germline): SGHVS, FNYEAQ. The CDR3 sequence is 13 residues long. Trimming removed 2 bases from V and 5 bases from J, with 8 bases in between. The CDR3 loop reads CASSLSRGDTQYF. CDR3 in DNA: TGTGCCAGCAGCTTAAGTAGGGGAGATACGCAGTATTTT. Combining the CDR3 with reference TRBV7-6 and TRBJ2-3 gives the whole variable domain GAGVSQSPRYKVTKRGQDVALRCDPISGHVSLYWYRQALGQGPEFLTYFNYEAQQDKSGLPNDRFSAERPEGSISTLTIQRTEQRDSAMYRCASSLSRGDTQYFGPGTRLTVL.

This clone has only one observation. The chain combines TRBV27 with TRBJ2-1; D may match TRBD1 or TRBD2 (5 bases each). Germline lookup yields CDR1 MNHEY and CDR2 SMNVEV (reference sequence). The CDR3 extends over 18 amino acids. Trimming took 4 bases from V and 3 from J, leaving 22 bases between them. As DNA, the CDR3 is TGTGCCAGCAGTTCTAACCCTCCGGGACCGACCTACTACAATGAGCAGTTCTTC. This codes for CASSSNPPGPTYYNEQFF.

The chain links TRBV5-1 to TRBJ1-1, with TRBD1 matching over 12 bases. CDR3 length: 16 amino acids. Germline CDR1 is SGHRS and CDR2 is YFSETQ. J lost 1 base, V lost 4 bases, and 5 bases had no gene match. CDR3: CASSPGQGARNTEAFF. DNA for the CDR3: TGCGCCAGCAGCCCGGGACAGGGGGCGCGGAACACTGAAGCTTTCTTT.

V and J are TRBV11-2 and TRBJ2-7; D is perhaps TRBD2 (6 bases). CDR1 is SGHAT and CDR2 is FQNNGV in the germline V gene. Deletions cut 5 bases from V and 3 bases from J, with 14 bases between. This CDR3 contains 14 residues. CDR3 nucleotides: TGTGCCAGCAGCCGAGTTGTCGGGAGCTACGAGCAGTACTTC. It is translated as CASSRVVGSYEQYF.